The 17 T cell receptor beta chains listed next were all sequenced from one sample in a study of regulatory T cells in long-lasting Graves disease. Indicated time point: persistent/refractory GD, antithyroid drugs over 5 years with positive TRAb. Construction of the TCR library relied on RNA isolated from PBMCs. Through Arm-PCR of CDR3 regions and iRepertoire HTBI primers, TCR beta libraries were built. TCRdb itself ran the multiplex PCR reads through MiXCR, one entry per CDR3 protein. The data show under 450,000 distinct CDR3 sequences, about 20% seen once. The input for sequencing was peripheral blood mononuclear cells (PBMCs), taken when the disease was refractory, from a patient treated with antithyroid drugs. These receptors were obtained from a female donor with Graves disease.

At least ten counts were recorded for this clonotype. The genes are TRBV19 and TRBJ2-5; D not resolved. Germline V gene sequence: CDR1 LNHDA, CDR2 SQIVND (reference sequence). Trimming stripped 4 bases from V and 5 bases from J, with 5 bases between. This CDR3 contains 11 residues. The CDR3 loop reads CASSTLETQYF. Here the CDR3 DNA reads TGTGCCAGTAGTACTCTCGAGACCCAGTACTTC.

This clonotype was seen at least ten times. The gene calls are TRBV6-5 and TRBJ1-1; TRBD1 aligns across 7 bases. From germline, CDR1 is MNHEY and CDR2 SVGAGI. The CDR3 length is 15 residues. V was clipped by 4 bases and J by 4 bases; unmatched bases: 9. In nucleotides, the CDR3 is TGTGCCAGCAGTTTGGGATCAGGGGGGCGCACTGAAGCTTTCTTT. Protein sequence: CASSLGSGGRTEAFF.

This clonotype showed up many times. The gene calls are TRBV7-2 and TRBJ1-5, with 8 bases fitting TRBD1. Germline CDR1 and CDR2: SGHTA and FQGNSA. This CDR3 is built from 16 residues. Trimming took 5 bases from V and 11 from J; bases not matched to a gene: 17. The CDR3 nucleotides read TGTGCCAGCAGCGCGCGACAGGGGCCGGGAGCGAGTGCCCAGCATTTT. Translation: CASSARQGPGASAQHF.

This clonotype was seen at least ten times. The gene calls are TRBV28 and TRBJ2-5; D might be TRBD1 or TRBD2, each matching 5 bases. The CDR3 totals 13 residues. Trimming took 5 bases from V and 13 from J, leaving 20 bases between them. Germline values: CDR1 MDHEN, CDR2 SYDVKM. CDR3: CASSTATAAGTYF. CDR3 DNA sequence: TGTGCCAGCAGTACCGCGACAGCCGCCGGGACGTACTTC.

There are many counts of this clonotype. The V gene is TRBV12-3 or TRBV12-4, the J gene TRBJ1-4, with 8 bases identical to TRBD1. J gave up 7 bases and V 3 bases, and 4 bases lay outside the gene matches. The CDR3 loop spans 14 amino acids. CDR3 sequence: CASSLTGAGEKLFF. The CDR3 region has the DNA TGTGCCAGCAGTTTGACAGGGGCTGGTGAAAAACTGTTTTTT.

J is TRBJ2-3 and V is TRBV28, with no clear D. Trimming took off 3 bases at V and 1 base at J, with 11 bases between the two ends. This CDR3 contains 15 residues. CDR1 is MDHEN, CDR2 SYDVKM, per germline. The CDR3 protein is CASSFPFDRTDTQYF. The CDR3 DNA is TGTGCCAGCAGTTTCCCTTTTGACCGCACAGATACGCAGTATTTT. The whole variable domain, filled in from reference TRBV28 and TRBJ2-3, reads DVKVTQSSRYLVKRTGEKVFLECVQDMDHENMFWYRQDPGLGLRLIYFSYDVKMKEKGDIPEGYSVSREKKERFSLILESASTNQTSMYLCASSFPFDRTDTQYFGPGTRLTVL.

This clonotype was detected only a few times. The V gene is TRBV19, the J gene TRBJ2-6; D remains ambiguous. The V end was cut by 5 bases, the J end by 0 bases, with 14 bases between. CDR1 and CDR2 (germline): LNHDA, SQIVND (reference sequence). The CDR3 has 17 residues. Here the CDR3 DNA reads TGTGCCAGTAGTGAGTCCTCTGGGTTCTCTGGGGCCAACGTCCTGACTTTC. It is translated as CASSESSGFSGANVLTF.

This chain connects TRBV19 to TRBJ1-1; D gene ambiguous. The V and J ends lost 7 bases and 4 bases respectively, with 13 bases between them. Germline CDR1 and CDR2: LNHDA and SQIVND (reference sequence). The CDR3 length is 13 residues. The CDR3 loop is CASNYGYGTEAFF. CDR3 DNA sequence: TGTGCCAGTAACTACGGCTACGGCACTGAAGCTTTCTTT. Using reference TRBV19 and TRBJ1-1 for the parts outside the CDR3, the full variable domain is DGGITQSPKYLFRKEGQNVTLSCEQNLNHDAMYWYRQDPGQGLRLIYYSQIVNDFQKGDIAEGYSVSREKKESFPLTVTSAQKNPTAFYLCASNYGYGTEAFFGQGTRLTVV.

The chain recombines TRBV2 with TRBJ2-1, with TRBD1 identical over 8 bases. CDR1 and CDR2 from the germline V gene are SNHLY and FYNNEI. The CDR3 runs to 15 residues. The ends lost 5 bases at V and 10 bases at J; junction bases unmatched: 13. The CDR3 bases are TGTGCCAGCAGTCTACAGGGGGTTAAGGCGGGGGAGCAGTTCTTC. Translated, it gives CASSLQGVKAGEQFF.

The sample holds a few counts of this clonotype. DNA for the CDR3: TGTGCCACCTCTAGCTACGGGGTTGGGTACGAGCAGTACTTC. As protein: CATSSYGVGYEQYF. This chain uses TRBV15 with TRBJ2-7; perhaps TRBD2 as D (5 bases). CDR3 length: 14 amino acids. With 8 bases removed from V and 4 bases from J, the gap between germline ends came to 18 bases. Germline values: CDR1 LNHNV, CDR2 YYDKDF (reference sequence).

This chain uses TRBV29-1 with TRBJ1-3; no reliable D call. The V and J ends lost 4 bases and 4 bases respectively, with 11 bases between them. CDR1 SQVTM and CDR2 ANQGSEA come from the germline V gene. The CDR3 length is 13 residues. CDR3 protein: CSVVAPEGNTIYF. The CDR3 nucleotides are TGCAGCGTTGTGGCCCCGGAAGGAAACACCATATATTTT.

This clonotype was counted a few times. This chain uses TRBV12-5 with TRBJ1-5; D call uncertain. The germline CDR1 and CDR2 sequences are LGHNT and FRNRAP. V dropped 0 bases and J dropped 2 bases, with 11 bases sitting between them. This CDR3 has 16 amino acids. The DNA of the CDR3 is TGTGCTAGTGGTTTGGTACGTAGGGAGGGCAATCAGCCCCAGCATTTT. Its protein product is CASGLVRREGNQPQHF. Full variable domain (missing parts from reference TRBV12-5 and TRBJ1-5): DARVTQTPRHKVTEMGQEVTMRCQPILGHNTVFWYRQTMMQGLELLAYFRNRAPLDDSGMPKDRFSAEMPDATLATLKIQPSEPRDSAVYFCASGLVRREGNQPQHFGDGTRLSIL.

Ten or more counts support this clonotype. The chain has TRBV6-1 and TRBJ1-5; D possibly corresponds to TRBD1 (5 bases). This CDR3 has 18 residues. Deletions cut 5 bases from V and 1 base from J, with 21 bases between. CDR1 MNHNS and CDR2 SASEGT come from the germline V gene. The CDR3 nucleotides read TGTGCCAGCAGTCCCCAGGCCGGGGGGTTATCGAGCAATCAGCCCCAGCATTTT. It translates to CASSPQAGGLSSNQPQHF.

This clonotype was detected many times. This chain connects TRBV7-8 to TRBJ2-7; D remains ambiguous. V was shortened by 4 bases and J by 6 bases, with 16 bases between the two germline ends. CDR3 size: 14 residues. Germline V lookup: CDR1 SGHVS, CDR2 FQNEAQ. This chain's CDR3 is CASSSKDGLREQYF. CDR3 coding DNA: TGTGCCAGCAGCTCAAAGGACGGGCTTCGCGAGCAGTACTTC.

The gene calls are TRBV25-1 and TRBJ2-7; the D gene could be TRBD1 or TRBD2 (5 bases each). Germline CDR1 reads MGHDK; CDR2 reads SYGVNS. CDR3 length equals 13 residues. Trimming took off 5 bases at V and 4 bases at J, with 12 bases between the two ends. The CDR3 loop is CASSMGDGYEQYF. Here the CDR3 DNA reads TGTGCCAGCAGTATGGGGGATGGGTACGAGCAGTACTTC.

The chain recombines TRBV7-6 with TRBJ2-5; possible D gene TRBD2, 7 bases. This CDR3 region has 14 residues. Per the germline V gene, CDR1 is SGHVS and CDR2 is FNYEAQ. With 3 bases removed from V and 2 bases from J, the gap between germline ends came to 10 bases. Here the CDR3 DNA reads TGTGCCAGCAGCTTTAGGGGGGGGCAAGAGACCCAGTACTTC. This gives the protein CASSFRGGQETQYF.

This clonotype showed up just a few times. The J gene is TRBJ2-2, the V gene TRBV13, with TRBD2 matching over 9 bases. Germline V gene data show CDR1 as PRHDT and CDR2 as FYEKMQ (reference sequence). Trimming removed 6 bases from V and 7 bases from J; junction bases left unmatched: 9. This CDR3 spans 15 amino acids. CDR3 nucleotides: TGTGCCAGCAGTCGACTAGGGACTAGCATCGGGGAGCTGTTTTTT. This encodes CASSRLGTSIGELFF. The full variable domain, its missing parts supplied by reference TRBV13 and TRBJ2-2, is AAGVIQSPRHLIKEKRETATLKCYPIPRHDTVYWYQQGPGQDPQFLISFYEKMQSDKGSIPDRFSAQQFSDYHSELNMSSLELGDSALYFCASSRLGTSIGELFFGEGSRLTVL.